Shown below are 19 T cell receptor beta chains from a single sample sequenced in a study of radiation and T cells in renal cell carcinoma. The time point: blood 2 weeks post-SBRT. Described treatment: 15 Gy SBRT to primary tumor, nephrectomy 4 weeks later. Libraries were prepared by immunoSEQ multiplex PCR; TCRdb keeps only in-frame clonotypes and omits some of them. This table holds 100,000 to 150,000 clones, around 90% found once. Sample: blood, taken from a patient whose treatment included radiotherapy and nephrectomy. These receptors came from a woman between 70 and 85 years old with renal cell carcinoma.

V is TRBV19 and J is TRBJ2-3; 8 nucleotides line up with TRBD1. The CDR3 loop spans 15 amino acids. The J segment lost 6 bases and the V segment lost 2 bases, leaving 7 bases of the junction unmatched. Germline CDR1 and CDR2: LNHDA and SQIVND (reference sequence). The CDR3 loop reads CASSIIRGRRDTQYF. The DNA of the CDR3 is TGTGCCAGTAGTATAATCAGGGGGCGCAGGGATACGCAGTATTTT.

As DNA, the CDR3 is TGTGCCAGCAGCTTCCTCCAGGGAGAGGAAAAACTGTTTTTT. Amino acids: CASSFLQGEEKLFF. J is TRBJ1-4 and V is TRBV7-9; D is perhaps TRBD1 (5 bases). Germline CDR1 is SEHNR and CDR2 is FQNEAQ (reference sequence). The V gene lost 3 bases and the J gene lost 8 bases, with 13 bases spanning the gap. The length of the CDR3 is 14 residues.

The chain has TRBV11-2 and TRBJ2-2; D might be TRBD2 (5 bases). The length of the CDR3 is 15 residues. CDR1 is SGHAT and CDR2 is FQNNGV in the germline V gene. Trimming removed 3 bases from V and 3 bases from J, with 11 bases in between. CDR3 bases: TGTGCCAGCAGCTTCCTACCCGGGGACACCGGGGAGCTGTTTTTT. This translates into CASSFLPGDTGELFF.

V gene TRBV30 combines with J gene TRBJ1-2; D not resolved. Germline assignment: CDR1 GTSNPN and CDR2 SVGIG (reference sequence). V gave up 3 bases and J gave up 0 bases, with 8 bases separating them. CDR3 size: 13 residues. The chain's CDR3 is CAWSGKTNYGYTF. As DNA, the CDR3 is TGTGCCTGGAGCGGGAAGACTAACTATGGCTACACCTTC.

J is TRBJ2-7 and V is TRBV6-6; D remains ambiguous. Germline-derived CDR1 and CDR2 are MNHNY and SVGAGI (reference sequence). CDR3 length: 11 residues. CDR3 loop: CASKGTGEQYF. CDR3 DNA sequence: TGTGCTTCGAAGGGAACCGGGGAGCAGTACTTC.

This clone was seen just once. The rearrangement links TRBV27 to TRBJ2-6; 8 bases are a match to TRBD2. The CDR3 has 19 amino acids. Per germline, CDR1 MNHEY and CDR2 SMNVEV (reference sequence). After removal of 6 bases from V and 0 bases from J, the junction contained 13 bases not matched to a gene. The CDR3 nucleotides are TGTGCCAGCAGCCTCGGGGGCTTAGCGGGGCACTCTGGGGCCAACGTCCTGACTTTC. Its protein is CASSLGGLAGHSGANVLTF.

This sequence joins TRBV19 and TRBJ1-1; D is perhaps TRBD1 (5 bases). Deletions cut 5 bases from V and 4 bases from J, with 20 bases between. This CDR3 has 16 amino acids. Germline V gene data show CDR1 as LNHDA and CDR2 as SQIVND (reference sequence). The CDR3 here is CASSARAPREGTEAFF. As DNA, the CDR3 is TGTGCCAGTAGTGCCCGGGCCCCCAGGGAGGGCACTGAAGCTTTCTTT.

The rearrangement uses TRBV19 and TRBJ1-5; the match to TRBD1 covers 8 bases. The V and J ends lost 7 bases and 7 bases, in that order; junction bases with no gene match: 9. This CDR3 spans 14 amino acids. CDR1 is LNHDA, CDR2 SQIVND, per germline (reference sequence). Here the CDR3 DNA reads TGTGCCAGTACCCATCAGGGGGCTGGGCAGCCCCAGCATTTT. Protein: CASTHQGAGQPQHF.

The V gene is TRBV5-4, the J gene TRBJ2-5, with 8 bases matching TRBD2. Per germline, CDR1 SGHNT and CDR2 YYREEE (reference sequence). The V segment lost 4 bases and the J segment 7 bases; nucleotides outside the gene matches: 18. The CDR3 has 17 amino acids. CDR3 in amino acids: CASSLSGAGGAFGTQYF. The CDR3 bases are TGTGCCAGCAGCCTCTCCGGTGCCGGGGGGGCCTTCGGGACCCAGTACTTC.

The chain carries TRBV5-6 and TRBJ1-6; the D is unclear. CDR1 is SGHDT, CDR2 YYEEEE, per germline. V lost 0 bases, J lost 10 bases, and 11 bases lay in between. The length of the CDR3 is 14 residues. The CDR3 nucleotides read TGTGCCAGCAGCTTGGGGTCAGGCTCCTCACCCCTCCACTTT. Encoded protein: CASSLGSGSSPLHF. Complete variable domain (other parts from reference TRBV5-6 and TRBJ1-6): DAGVTQSPTHLIKTRGQQVTLRCSPKSGHDTVSWYQQALGQGPQFIFQYYEEEERQRGNFPDRFSGHQFPNYSSELNVNALLLGDSALYLCASSLGSGSSPLHFGNGTRLTVT.

The chain carries TRBV30 and TRBJ2-2; maybe TRBD2 (7 bases). The germline V gene encodes CDR1 GTSNPN and CDR2 SVGIG (reference sequence). This CDR3 spans 16 amino acids. Deletions cut 0 bases from V and 0 bases from J, with 11 bases between. CDR3 sequence reads: CAWSVPGGANTGELFF. The CDR3 coding sequence is TGTGCCTGGAGTGTTCCGGGGGGCGCGAACACCGGGGAGCTGTTTTTT. The whole variable domain, remainder taken from reference TRBV30 and TRBJ2-2, is SQTIHQWPATLVQPVGSPLSLECTVEGTSNPNLYWYRQAAGRGLQLLFYSVGIGQISSEVPQNLSASRPQDRQFILSSKKLLLSDSGFYLCAWSVPGGANTGELFFGEGSRLTVL.

The chain employs TRBV2 and TRBJ1-4, with 7 bases lining up with TRBD1. There are 16 residues in the CDR3. The J segment lost 4 bases and the V segment lost 6 bases, leaving 11 bases of the junction unmatched. Germline loops: CDR1 SNHLY, CDR2 FYNNEI. Here the CDR3 DNA reads TGTGCCAGCAGAGCCACGTCCGGGACAGTTAATGAAAAACTGTTTTTT. Translating it yields CASRATSGTVNEKLFF.

This clone occurred a few times. V is TRBV18 and J is TRBJ2-5, with 7 nucleotides matching TRBD1. CDR3 length: 19 residues. Unmatched junction bases numbered 17, after V lost 0 bases and J lost 4 bases. Germline assignment: CDR1 KGHSH and CDR2 LQKENI. CDR3 in DNA: TGTGCCAGCTCACCACCCTCAGGACAGGCTCACATACCCCGAGAGACCCAGTACTTC. It is translated as CASSPPSGQAHIPRETQYF.

The rearrangement joins TRBV19 to TRBJ2-6; weak D call: TRBD2 (6 bases). V was pared by 8 bases and J by 0 bases, with 20 bases between. Germline V CDR1 and CDR2: LNHDA, SQIVND (reference sequence). This CDR3 is 18 amino acids long. The chain's CDR3 is CASLGLEGSSSGANVLTF. CDR3 bases: TGTGCCAGTCTGGGTCTGGAGGGGTCATCCTCTGGGGCCAACGTCCTGACTTTC.

This sequence joins TRBV11-1 and TRBJ2-2; TRBD1 is a possible D gene (5 bases). Germline CDR1 and CDR2: SGHAT and FQDESV (reference sequence). This CDR3 contains 14 residues. Trimming left V 5 bases short and J 1 base short, with 8 bases between. DNA of the CDR3: TGTGCCAGCAGCCAGGGCCTGAACACCGGGGAGCTGTTTTTT. The encoded protein is CASSQGLNTGELFF.

The genes are TRBV19 and TRBJ2-1, with D hard to call. There are 11 residues in the CDR3. CDR1 and CDR2 from the germline V gene are LNHDA and SQIVND (reference sequence). The V gene lost 8 bases and the J gene lost 8 bases, with 10 bases spanning the gap. CDR3: CASYTPYEQFF. The CDR3 DNA is TGTGCCAGTTACACTCCCTATGAGCAGTTCTTC.

The CDR3 bases are TGTGCCAGCAGCCCCGGACAGGGGCCCGCTAACTATGGCTACACCTTC. Translation gives CASSPGQGPANYGYTF. The chain links TRBV9 to TRBJ1-2; the match to TRBD1 covers 9 bases. The V segment lost 4 bases and the J segment 0 bases; nucleotides outside the gene matches: 7. The germline V gene encodes CDR1 SGDLS and CDR2 YYNGEE. The CDR3 contains 16 residues.

The genes are TRBV7-2 and TRBJ2-1; D is possibly TRBD2 (5 bases). Trimming removed 11 bases from V and 4 bases from J, with 15 bases in between. This CDR3 has 13 residues. CDR1 SGHTA and CDR2 FQGNSA come from the germline V gene. CDR3 nucleotide sequence: TGTGCCTCCCGGGGAACGGGTTACAATGAGCAGTTCTTC. This encodes CASRGTGYNEQFF. The complete variable domain, with remaining parts taken from reference TRBV7-2 and TRBJ2-1, reads GAGVSQSPSNKVTEKGKDVELRCDPISGHTALYWYRQSLGQGLEFLIYFQGNSAPDKSGLPSDRFSAERTGGSVSTLTIQRTQQEDSAVYLCASRGTGYNEQFFGPGTRLTVL.

This chain uses TRBV20-1 with TRBJ1-1, with D uncertain. Trimming shortened V by 1 base and J by 10 bases, and 10 bases separated the two germline ends. The CDR3 runs 11 residues. Germline values: CDR1 DFQATT, CDR2 SNEGSKA (reference sequence). This chain's CDR3 is CSARGAVGAFF. CDR3 bases: TGCAGTGCTAGAGGGGCCGTAGGAGCTTTCTTT.